This T cell receptor (beta chain) stems from a study of blood T cells in healthy people across ages. Study information: Roughly one uniquely barcoded beta molecule per two T cells was captured.

Germline V lookup: CDR1 ENHRY, CDR2 SYGVKD. This CDR3 comprises 13 residues. Through a sample-barcoded 5' primer and a J-beta primer mix, a second PCR was run for 7 to 11 cycles. TCRdb reprocessed the 5' RACE reads via MiXCR and lists one record per CDR3 protein. The profile shows a few hundred thousand distinct CDR3 sequences, approximately 52% of them singletons. The genes are TRBV10-3 and TRBJ2-7; D is unresolved. With the DNA end fitting TRBJ2-5 better, the J assignment may be wrong. This receptor was obtained from a man aged 55 to 70 in good health. The material sequenced was blood. The CDR3 protein is CAITADGQETQYF. CDR3 DNA sequence: TGTGCCATCACCGCGGACGGACAAGAGACCCAGTACTTC.